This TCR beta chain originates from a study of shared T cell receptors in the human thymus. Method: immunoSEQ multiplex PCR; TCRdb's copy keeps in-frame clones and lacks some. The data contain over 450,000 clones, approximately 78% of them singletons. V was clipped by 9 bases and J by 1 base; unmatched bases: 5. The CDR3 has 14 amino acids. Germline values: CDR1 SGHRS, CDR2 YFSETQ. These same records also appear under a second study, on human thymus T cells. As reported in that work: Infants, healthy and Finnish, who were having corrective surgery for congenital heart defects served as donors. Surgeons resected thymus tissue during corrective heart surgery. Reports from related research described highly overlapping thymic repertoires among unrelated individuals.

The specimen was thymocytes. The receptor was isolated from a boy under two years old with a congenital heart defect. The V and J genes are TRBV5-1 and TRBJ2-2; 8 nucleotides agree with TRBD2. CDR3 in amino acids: CATAAGGNTGELFF. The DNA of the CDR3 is TGCGCCACCGCGGCGGGGGGGAACACCGGGGAGCTGTTTTTT.